Sequencing of this T cell receptor (beta chain) was carried out in a study of cytomegalovirus exposure and HLA in healthy donors. Study overall: The same platform used for the approximately 670 first-cohort repertoires was also used for the 120 validation repertoires, as a later analysis reported. Study results and caveats: A later analysis found first-cohort TCR clusters tended to co-occur in the 90 to 150 validation repertoires. The investigators catalogued 150 to 200 TCR beta chains as cytomegalovirus-associated.

Generated by immunoSEQ multiplex PCR, the TCRdb table keeps only in-frame clones and is missing some. The repertoire holds about 200,000 clones, with roughly 81% as singletons. Comment on this clone: Its antigen is still unknown.

Deletions cut 5 bases from V and 4 bases from J, with 9 bases between. The CDR3 spans 13 residues. Per the germline V gene, CDR1 is SGHTA and CDR2 is FQGTGA. The validation cohort, a group of 120 subjects, included the donors and was separate from the approximately 700-subject first cohort. The receptor's source is a woman aged 25 to 39 in good health and CMV-seronegative. The V gene is TRBV7-3, the J gene TRBJ2-1; D is unresolved. The specimen was PBMCs. The CDR3 loop reads CASSPYQYNEQFF. CDR3 coding DNA: TGTGCCAGCAGCCCCTACCAATACAATGAGCAGTTCTTC.